This T cell receptor beta chain stems from a study of ipilimumab plus nivolumab after autologous stem cell transplantation. Overall study: Patients received a median of roughly five ipilimumab and roughly eight nivolumab doses. The DLBCL group included primary refractory and relapsed cases.

Here immunoSEQ multiplex PCR was the method, and the copy in TCRdb shows in-frame clones only, minus some. Of about 16,000 clones listed, approximately 71% are singletons. The V gene's germline CDR1 is SSHAT and CDR2 FNYEAQ (reference sequence). The CDR3 length is 15 residues. Starting 14 to 28 days after autologous transplant, ipilimumab 1 mg/kg was given. Study-wide results and limits: The authors say TCR, Treg and microbiome findings warrant further study.

This clone was recorded at least ten times. Its specificity is not known. One junction end disagrees with the germline gene, perhaps due to a read error. This sample includes further DNA sequences coding for the same CDR3. The specimen comprised PBMCs, sampled in a trial of ipilimumab plus nivolumab as post-transplant consolidation. The sequence was obtained from a male donor with diffuse large B-cell lymphoma. The chain is built from TRBV7-7 and TRBJ2-1; 11 nucleotides line up with TRBD2. The CDR3 nucleotides are TGTGCTAGCAGCGAGGGACTAGCGGCCTACAATGAGCAGTTCTTC. This sequence encodes CASSEGLAAYNEQFF.